The TCR beta chain described here comes from a study of cytomegalovirus exposure and HLA in healthy donors. Whole-study results and caveats: Apparent HLA restriction characterized most CMV-associated TCR beta chains in a later analysis. Per a prior analysis, the majority of TCR beta V segments were productive roughly 90% or roughly 30% of the time.

PCR was performed using 60 Vbeta and 13 Jbeta primers. TCRdb keeps only in-frame clones here, not all; method: immunoSEQ multiplex PCR. The data show roughly 130,000 clones, 82% seen once. Turning to this clone: Its antigen is unknown.

Trimming shortened V by 5 bases and J by 4 bases, and 17 bases separated the two germline ends. The length of the CDR3 is 15 residues. CDR1 is SEHNR and CDR2 is FQNEAQ in the germline V gene (reference sequence). V usage is TRBV7-9 and J usage is TRBJ1-1, with a weak D call TRBD1 (6 bases). This sequence originates from a boy aged 10-17 years in good health and CMV-seronegative. The sample was PBMCs. CDR3 protein: CASSPQGPQRTEAFF. The CDR3 region has the DNA TGTGCCAGCAGCCCCCAGGGGCCCCAGCGCACTGAAGCTTTCTTT.